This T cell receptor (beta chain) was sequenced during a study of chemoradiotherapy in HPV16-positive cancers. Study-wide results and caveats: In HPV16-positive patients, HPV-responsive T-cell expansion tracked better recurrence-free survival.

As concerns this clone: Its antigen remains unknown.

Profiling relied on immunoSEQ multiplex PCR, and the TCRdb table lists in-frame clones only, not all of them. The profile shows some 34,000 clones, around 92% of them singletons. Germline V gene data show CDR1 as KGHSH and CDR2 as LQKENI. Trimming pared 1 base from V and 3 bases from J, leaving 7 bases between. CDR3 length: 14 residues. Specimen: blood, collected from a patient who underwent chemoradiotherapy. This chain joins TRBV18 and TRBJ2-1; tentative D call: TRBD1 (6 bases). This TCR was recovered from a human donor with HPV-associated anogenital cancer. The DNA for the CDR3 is TGTGCCAGCTCACCACGGGACAACTACAATGAGCAGTTCTTC. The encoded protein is CASSPRDNYNEQFF.